The 8 T cell receptor beta chains below all came from one sample that was sequenced in a study of blood T cells in healthy people across ages. It was with a sample-barcoded 5' primer and a J-beta primer mix that a second PCR of roughly 7 to 11 cycles was run. Each CDR3 protein is one row after TCRdb ran MiXCR on the 5' RACE reads. In the table there are around 870,000 distinct CDR3 sequences, more than 25% of which are singletons. Material: blood. These TCRs come from a woman of 80 years or more in good health.

Concerning this clonotype itself: A clone one base away is much larger, so this may be a read error. The genes are TRBV18 and TRBJ2-1; TRBD2 matches at 7 bases. V gave up 0 bases and J gave up 8 bases; unmatched junction bases: 7. CDR1 is KGHSH and CDR2 is LQKENI in the germline V gene. This CDR3 is built from 15 residues. DNA of the CDR3: TGTGCCAGCTCACCACCGGGAGGGTGGTGGGATGAGCAGTTCTTC. Translated: CASSPPGGWWDEQFF.

This chain links TRBV4-2 with TRBJ2-1, with D possibly called TRBD1 or TRBD2 (5 bases each). This CDR3 has 15 amino acids. Trimming left V 0 bases short and J 3 bases short, with 9 bases between. Germline V gives CDR1 LGHNA, CDR2 YNFKEQ. The CDR3: CASSQETGRYNEQFF. The CDR3 nucleotides are TGTGCCAGCAGCCAAGAGACGGGGCGCTACAATGAGCAGTTCTTC.

The sample holds a few counts of this clonotype. The genes are TRBV5-1 and TRBJ1-1; D might be TRBD1 (5 bases). The CDR3 totals 16 residues. Germline CDR1 and CDR2: SGHRS and YFSETQ. Trimming left V 4 bases short and J 0 bases short, with 16 bases between. In DNA, the CDR3 is TGCGCCAGCAGCCGGGGGGACGGCAACATGAACACTGAAGCTTTCTTT. As protein: CASSRGDGNMNTEAFF.

The chain recombines TRBV5-1 with TRBJ2-5; D tentatively fits TRBD1 or TRBD2 (6 bases each). The germline CDR1 and CDR2 sequences are SGHRS and YFSETQ. V was shortened by 1 base and J by 3 bases, with 16 bases between the two germline ends. The CDR3 runs to 16 residues. In DNA, the CDR3 is TGCGCCAGCAGCTTGCGGGTGGGGGGCTCAGAAGAGACCCAGTACTTC. This encodes CASSLRVGGSEETQYF. Complete variable domain (other parts from reference TRBV5-1 and TRBJ2-5): KAGVTQTPRYLIKTRGQQVTLSCSPISGHRSVSWYQQTPGQGLQFLFEYFSETQRNKGNFPGRFSGRQFSNSRSEMNVSTLELGDSALYLCASSLRVGGSEETQYFGPGTRLLVL.

The chain links TRBV5-1 to TRBJ1-4, with D uncertain. The CDR3 length is 13 residues. Germline CDR1 reads SGHRS; CDR2 reads YFSETQ. The V gene lost 0 bases and the J gene lost 8 bases, with 8 bases spanning the gap. The CDR3 loop reads CASSLVPEEKLFF. The CDR3 coding sequence is TGCGCCAGCAGCTTGGTGCCGGAGGAAAAACTGTTTTTT.

Comment on this clonotype: One end of the junction is discordant with germline, which a read error may explain. The CDR3 DNA sequence: TGTGCCAGCAGCGTAGATCGGGGGGCCTTAGATGAGCAGTTATTC. Its protein is CASSVDRGALDEQLF. V is TRBV9 and J is TRBJ2-1, with D maybe TRBD2 (7 bases). The germline V gene encodes CDR1 SGDLS and CDR2 YYNGEE. This CDR3 spans 15 amino acids. Filled out from reference TRBV9 and TRBJ2-1, the complete variable domain reads DSGVTQTPKHLITATGQRVTLRCSPRSGDLSVYWYQQSLDQGLQFLIQYYNGEERAKGNILERFSAQQFPDLHSELNLSSLELGDSALYFCASSVDRGALDEQLFGPGTRLTVL.

The chain is built from TRBV20-1 and TRBJ1-1; maybe TRBD1 (6 bases). The CDR3 contains 12 residues. The V gene lost 5 bases and the J gene lost 11 bases, with 18 bases spanning the gap. Germline V CDR1 and CDR2: DFQATT, SNEGSKA (reference sequence). CDR3 sequence (DNA): TGCAGTGCTGGAACCGGGACACCTGGGGCTTTCTTT. Encoded protein: CSAGTGTPGAFF.

Worth noting for this clonotype: A much bigger clone sits one base away, suggesting this may be a read error. The chain links TRBV29-1 to TRBJ2-4; TRBD1 might be the D (8 bases). CDR1 is SQVTM and CDR2 is ANQGSEA in the germline V gene. The CDR3 is 12 amino acids. V lost 7 bases and J lost 9, with 16 bases in between. The CDR3 DNA reads TGCAGCGGGACAACAGGGGGGGGCATTCAGTACTTC. This codes for CSGTTGGGIQYF.